This T cell receptor (beta chain) was retrieved from a study of T cell responses to AZD1222 COVID-19 vaccine (dated by TCRdb to the early 2020s). Concerning the study at large: AZD1222 recipients given second doses at about 4 weeks or at about 12 weeks were pooled, since spike-specific TCR depth and breadth were not found to differ between the two schedules. TCR sequencing covered 233 trial participants: approximately 200 given two doses of AZD1222 and about 26 given two doses of MenACWY control vaccine. Trial participants were enrolled by age into 18-55, 56-69 and 70-plus year subgroups, with roughly 150, 30 and 60 TCR-sequenced participants respectively.

The CDR3 regions of human TCRbeta chains were analyzed by immunosequencing. As for how the authors treated the data: TCRs in the repertoires were matched against a reference library of SARS-CoV-2-specific TCRs that had been generated with the MIRA antigen-specificity platform. Breadth was defined as the fraction of unique TCRs that were SARS-CoV-2-associated. Depth was defined as the fraction of total T cells that were SARS-CoV-2-associated. Using the MIRA data, every spike-specific TCR was mapped to the spike region that the TCR reacted to and assigned to either a CD4 or a CD8 class. Log10-transformed breadth and depth values were compared by one-way ANOVA with Sidak's multiple comparisons tests. TCRdb limited this immuneACCESS table to in-frame rearrangements with V and J called. A share of clones is missing; checked studies link under half to unresolved V genes, and the rest is unexplained. For V, J and clone size, that table is used; D and trimming come from the DNA. The sample table contains 100,000 or so clones; only one count was recorded for about 85% of them. Around 3.2% of the sample goes to the ten largest clones.

About this clone: No antigen is known for it. Base-call qualities are not available, and no considerably larger clone is one nucleotide away.

Points the paper makes about the study in general: Because no samples from the day 14 peak response were available, repertoires could be characterized only after the peak T cell response. The 56-69-year group was small, and its depth increase did not reach significance, likely because of low power. Vaccine-associated CD4 TCRs spanned the whole spike protein, with dominant responses in regions 160-218 and 743-854. Epitopes outside the regions mutated in the B.1.351 and B.1.1.7 variants were reportedly recognized by nearly half of the unique spike-specific TCRs. Participants were mostly white British and included more females than males, and it was suggested by the authors that clonal diversity may have been underestimated. Conclusions about previously exposed vaccinees are limited because only five to seven AZD1222 recipients were SARS-CoV-2 seropositive at baseline. After two AZD1222 doses, both the breadth and the depth of spike-specific TCRs were significantly higher than at day 0 and than in MenACWY recipients.

Reading the germline V gene gives CDR1 SGHTA and CDR2 FQGNSA. Its CDR3 holds 14 amino acids, cysteine through phenylalanine. The retained sequence is limited to the CDR3, 42 bases, with the frame set at the first base. The V and J ends are trimmed by 7 bases and 6 bases, leaving 13 bases between them. What this sample's time point label stands for: baseline before first vaccination. Vaccinee samples came from UK trials COV001 and COV002, including a single-blind randomized controlled phase 2/3 trial of AZD1222 (ChAdOx1 nCoV-19) in healthy adults. For TCRbeta chain sequencing, PBMC samples from trial participants were taken at day 0 and at day 28 after the second dose.

The source of this sequence is an adult in good health. This sequence uses TRBV7-2 and TRBJ1-6; the D gene is perhaps TRBD1, from 6 matching bases. The sample consisted of peripheral blood, taken on day 0 of AZD1222 vaccination. CDR3 protein: CASTLNRANSPLHF. Here is the DNA: TGTGCCAGCACCCTCAACAGGGCTAATTCACCCCTCCACTTT. Reference TRBV7-2 and TRBJ1-6 proteins supply the regions before and after the CDR3; the full variable domain is: GAGVSQSPSNKVTEKGKDVELRCDPISGHTALYWYRQSLGQGLEFLIYFQGNSAPDKSGLPSDRFSAERTGGSVSTLTIQRTQQEDSAVYLCASTLNRANSPLHFGNGTRLTVT.